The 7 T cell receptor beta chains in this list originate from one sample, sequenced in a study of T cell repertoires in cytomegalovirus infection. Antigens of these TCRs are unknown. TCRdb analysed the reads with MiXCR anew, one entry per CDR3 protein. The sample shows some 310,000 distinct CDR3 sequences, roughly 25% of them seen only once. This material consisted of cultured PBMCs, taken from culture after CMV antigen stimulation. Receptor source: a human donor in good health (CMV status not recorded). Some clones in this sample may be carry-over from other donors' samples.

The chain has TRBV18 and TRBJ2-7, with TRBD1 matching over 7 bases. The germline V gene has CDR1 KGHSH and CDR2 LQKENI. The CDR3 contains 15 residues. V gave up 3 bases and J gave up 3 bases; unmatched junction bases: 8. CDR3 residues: CASSPLRQGSYEQYF. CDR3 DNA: TGTGCCAGCTCACCTCTCCGACAGGGTAGCTACGAGCAGTACTTC. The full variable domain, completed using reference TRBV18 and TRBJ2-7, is NAGVMQNPRHLVRRRGQEARLRCSPMKGHSHVYWYRQLPEEGLKFMVYLQKENIIDESGMPKERFSAEFPKEGPSILRIQQVVRGDSAAYFCASSPLRQGSYEQYFGPGTRLTVT.

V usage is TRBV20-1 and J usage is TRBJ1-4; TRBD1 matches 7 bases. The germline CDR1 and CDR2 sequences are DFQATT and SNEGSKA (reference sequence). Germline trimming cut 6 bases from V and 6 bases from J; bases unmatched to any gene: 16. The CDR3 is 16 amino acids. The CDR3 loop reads CSALPLWTGRDEKLFF. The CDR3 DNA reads TGCAGTGCCTTACCCTTGTGGACAGGACGAGATGAAAAACTGTTTTTT.

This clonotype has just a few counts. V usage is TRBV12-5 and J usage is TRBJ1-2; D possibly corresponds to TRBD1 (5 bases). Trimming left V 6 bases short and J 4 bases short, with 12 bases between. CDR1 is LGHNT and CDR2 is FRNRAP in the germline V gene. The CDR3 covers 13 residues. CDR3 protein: CASGRTISYGYTF. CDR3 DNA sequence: TGTGCTAGTGGACGGACAATCTCCTATGGCTACACCTTC.

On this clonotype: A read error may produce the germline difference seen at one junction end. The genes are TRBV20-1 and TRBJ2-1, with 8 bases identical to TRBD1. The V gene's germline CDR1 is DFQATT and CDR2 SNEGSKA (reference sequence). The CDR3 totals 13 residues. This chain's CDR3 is CRATGQEYNEQFF. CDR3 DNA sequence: TGCAGAGCTACGGGACAGGAGTACAATGAGCAGTTCTTC.

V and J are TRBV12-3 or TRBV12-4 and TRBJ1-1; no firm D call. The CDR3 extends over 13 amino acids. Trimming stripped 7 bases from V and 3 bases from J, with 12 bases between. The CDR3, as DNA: TGTGCCAGCAAACTTGTCTCTTACACTGAAGCTTTCTTT. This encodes CASKLVSYTEAFF.

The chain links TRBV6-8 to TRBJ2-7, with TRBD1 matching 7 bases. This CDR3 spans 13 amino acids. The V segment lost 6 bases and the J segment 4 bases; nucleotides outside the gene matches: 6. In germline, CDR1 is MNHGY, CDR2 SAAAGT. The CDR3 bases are TGTGCCAGCAGACCGGACAGGAGTTACGAGCAGTACTTC. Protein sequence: CASRPDRSYEQYF.

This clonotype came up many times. The CDR3 nucleotides are TGTGCCAGCAGCTTAGCAAGGACAGTCTACGAGCAGTACTTC. This translates into CASSLARTVYEQYF. The chain has TRBV7-8 and TRBJ2-7, with D possibly matching TRBD1 (6 bases). The V end was cut by 0 bases, the J end by 3 bases, with 9 bases between. The germline V gene has CDR1 SGHVS and CDR2 FQNEAQ. The CDR3 is 14 residues long.